The 18 T cell receptor beta chains below were found in one sample sequenced in a study of cytomegalovirus exposure and HLA in healthy donors. This PCR relied on a set of 60 Vbeta primers and 13 Jbeta primers. Here immunoSEQ multiplex PCR was the method, and the copy in TCRdb shows in-frame clones only, minus some. The sample has around 37,000 clones, around 74% seen once. The sequenced material came from PBMCs. Receptors originate from a man aged 30-40 years in good health and CMV-seronegative.

The gene calls are TRBV28 and TRBJ1-5, with unresolved D. The CDR3 consists of 13 residues. Germline V gives CDR1 MDHEN, CDR2 SYDVKM. V gave up 3 bases and J gave up 6 bases, with 9 bases separating them. The CDR3 sequence is CASSLVGGQPQHF. DNA of the CDR3: TGTGCCAGCAGTTTGGTGGGAGGTCAGCCCCAGCATTTT.

J is TRBJ2-3 and V is TRBV29-1, with D tentatively TRBD1 (7 bases). V was clipped by 1 base and J by 7 bases, with 12 bases between them. The CDR3 covers 13 residues. The germline CDR1 and CDR2 sequences are SQVTM and ANQGSEA. CDR3 DNA: TGCAGCGTTGAAGCTCCAGGGGGGTATACGCAGTATTTT. Amino acid sequence: CSVEAPGGYTQYF.

The CDR3 reads CASSSQGTFIGGGNTIYF. The CDR3 region has the DNA TGTGCCAGCAGCTCTCAGGGGACATTCATCGGAGGTGGAAACACCATATATTTT. The gene calls are TRBV7-8 and TRBJ1-3, with D possibly TRBD1 on 6 matching bases. Per the germline V gene, CDR1 is SGHVS and CDR2 is FQNEAQ. The CDR3 runs to 18 residues. Trimming left V 4 bases short and J 3 bases short, with 22 bases between. Full variable domain (outside the CDR3, taken from reference TRBV7-8 and TRBJ1-3): GAGVSQSPRYKVAKRGQDVALRCDPISGHVSLFWYQQALGQGPEFLTYFQNEAQLDKSGLPSDRFFAERPEGSVSTLKIQRTQQEDSAVYLCASSSQGTFIGGGNTIYFGEGSWLTVV.

The count of this clone is one. This chain uses TRBV7-9 with TRBJ2-5; D perhaps matches TRBD1 (5 bases). V was clipped by 3 bases and J by 4 bases, with 12 bases between them. Per germline, CDR1 SEHNR and CDR2 FQNEAQ (reference sequence). The CDR3 is 14 residues long. In DNA form, the CDR3 reads TGTGCCAGCAGCTTCAGGGTTTCAGGAGAGACCCAGTACTTC. This gives the protein CASSFRVSGETQYF.

This clone was recorded once. This sequence joins TRBV19 and TRBJ2-1; D remains ambiguous. CDR1 and CDR2 (germline): LNHDA, SQIVND (reference sequence). There are 17 residues in the CDR3. The V end lost 1 base, the J end lost 1 base, and 14 bases lay between the germline ends. The CDR3 DNA reads TGTGCCAGTAGTATAGTTCACTACCCCCCTTCCTACAATGAGCAGTTCTTC. This sequence encodes CASSIVHYPPSYNEQFF.

V is TRBV27 and J is TRBJ2-1; 11 nucleotides agree with TRBD2. CDR3 size: 18 residues. The V gene's germline CDR1 is MNHEY and CDR2 SMNVEV (reference sequence). Unmatched junction bases numbered 7, after V lost 3 bases and J lost 0 bases. CDR3 nucleotide sequence: TGTGCCAGCAGTTTTTGGTCTAGCGGGGGGAGCTCCTACAATGAGCAGTTCTTC. Translating gives CASSFWSSGGSSYNEQFF.

The J gene is TRBJ2-7, the V gene TRBV18, with 12 bases lining up with TRBD1. The V gene's germline CDR1 is KGHSH and CDR2 LQKENI. V gave up 3 bases and J gave up 4 bases; unmatched junction bases: 4. The CDR3 is 15 amino acids. The CDR3 spells CASSPAGQGAYEQYF. Written as DNA, the CDR3 is TGTGCCAGCTCACCGGCGGGACAGGGGGCTTACGAGCAGTACTTC.

This rearrangement joins TRBV11-2 to TRBJ1-2; 7 bases line up with TRBD1. Germline values: CDR1 SGHAT, CDR2 FQNNGV. This CDR3 has 14 amino acids. V lost 0 bases to trimming and J lost 4 bases; unmatched junction nucleotides: 2. The CDR3 sequence is CASSLDRTGYGYTF. Here the CDR3 DNA reads TGTGCCAGCAGCTTAGATAGGACAGGCTATGGCTACACCTTC.

This clone was counted a few times. V usage is TRBV6-5 and J usage is TRBJ2-1; 9 bases agree with TRBD1. CDR3 length: 14 amino acids. J lost 3 bases, V lost 6 bases, and 3 bases had no gene match. Germline V CDR1 and CDR2: MNHEY, SVGAGI. CDR3 in amino acids: CASRGQGRYNEQFF. The CDR3 nucleotides read TGTGCCAGCAGAGGACAGGGGCGCTACAATGAGCAGTTCTTC.

This sequence joins TRBV2 and TRBJ2-1; possibly TRBD2 for D (6 bases). Trimming shortened V by 6 bases and J by 1 base, and 13 bases separated the two germline ends. The germline V gene encodes CDR1 SNHLY and CDR2 FYNNEI. CDR3 size: 15 residues. CDR3 region: CASSPGVISYNEQFF. CDR3 coding DNA: TGTGCCAGCAGCCCGGGGGTAATTTCCTACAATGAGCAGTTCTTC.

The CDR3 protein is CAGRGGLNTEAFF. DNA of the CDR3: TGTGCCGGGAGAGGGGGACTGAACACTGAAGCTTTCTTT. The rearrangement uses TRBV7-9 and TRBJ1-1, with a possible D match to TRBD1 (6 bases). CDR3 length: 13 residues. From germline, CDR1 is SEHNR and CDR2 FQNEAQ (reference sequence). V was shortened by 11 bases and J by 0 bases, with 13 bases between the two germline ends.

This rearrangement joins TRBV29-1 to TRBJ2-7; TRBD2 matches at 9 bases. The CDR3 is made up of 14 amino acids. V gave up 4 bases and J gave up 2 bases; unmatched junction bases: 6. CDR1 is SQVTM and CDR2 is ANQGSEA in the germline V gene. Written as DNA, the CDR3 is TGCAGCGTTGGGTCTAGCGGGGCTACCTACGAGCAGTACTTC. This translates into CSVGSSGATYEQYF.

As for this clone: Other DNA sequences in this specimen translate into the identical CDR3. The CDR3 region has the DNA TGTGCCAGCAGTGTAGCGGGGGGAGAGACCCAGTACTTC. Amino acids: CASSVAGGETQYF. The chain is built from TRBV6-1 and TRBJ2-5; TRBD2 matches at 10 bases. CDR1 and CDR2 (germline): MNHNS, SASEGT. The CDR3 covers 13 residues. Trimming took 4 bases from V and 4 from J; bases not matched to a gene: 0.

The V and J genes are TRBV4-1 and TRBJ2-5; D not resolved. The CDR3 extends over 14 amino acids. Germline V gives CDR1 MGHRA, CDR2 YSYEKL. Between the trimmed V and J ends, which lost 4 bases and 1 base, there was a span of 10 bases. CDR3 amino acids: CASSREWSQETQYF. CDR3 sequence (DNA): TGCGCCAGCAGCCGTGAGTGGAGCCAAGAGACCCAGTACTTC.

This chain connects TRBV10-2 to TRBJ1-2; no definite D call. Germline CDR1 is WSHSY and CDR2 is SAAADI. The CDR3 runs to 13 residues. Trimming cost V 8 bases and J 1 base, with 11 bases left between them. For the CDR3, the DNA is TGCGCCAGCCTGGACTTTGGTAACTATGGCTACACCTTC. This gives the protein CASLDFGNYGYTF.

This sequence joins TRBV5-6 and TRBJ2-7; no definite D call. Trimming shortened V by 2 bases and J by 0 bases, and 12 bases separated the two germline ends. CDR3 size: 15 residues. CDR1 and CDR2 (germline): SGHDT, YYEEEE. The CDR3 sequence: CASSFEHSNSYEQYF. The CDR3 coding sequence is TGTGCCAGCAGCTTTGAACATTCCAACTCCTACGAGCAGTACTTC.

This rearrangement joins TRBV7-3 to TRBJ2-2, with D possibly being TRBD1 (5 bases). The V end was cut by 4 bases, the J end by 7 bases, with 10 bases between. This CDR3 spans 13 amino acids. Germline CDR1 reads SGHTA; CDR2 reads FQGTGA. Here the CDR3 DNA reads TGTGCCAGCAGCTCATCCCAGGGCGGGGAGCTGTTTTTT. It codes for CASSSSQGGELFF.

This chain connects TRBV28 to TRBJ1-2; D gene unclear. The CDR3 has 12 residues. V lost 2 bases, J lost 4 bases, and 5 bases lay in between. Germline V gene lookup returns CDR1 MDHEN and CDR2 SYDVKM. The chain's CDR3 is CASSLQAYGYTF. In DNA form, the CDR3 reads TGTGCCAGCAGTTTACAGGCCTATGGCTACACCTTC.